The source of this T cell receptor beta chain is a study of T cells in Graves' hyperthyroidism and ophthalmopathy. Overall study findings and caveats: Among thyroid clonotypes expanded above 0.001, most also appeared in blood.

About this clonotype: Its target is not known.

CDR3 length: 15 amino acids. The germline V gene encodes CDR1 MDHEN and CDR2 SYDVKM. Trimming took 2 bases from V and 2 from J, leaving 13 bases between them. Template material for amplifying TCR beta CDR3 regions consisted of RNA transcripts. TCR CDR3 regions were first amplified by RT-PCR with HTBI primers. TCRdb re-analysed the multiplex PCR reads in MiXCR, keeping a single row per CDR3 protein. The sample lists around 540,000 distinct CDR3 sequences; more than 15% were seen once. The TCR originated in a young woman with Graves' ophthalmopathy. The genes are TRBV28 and TRBJ2-7, with a possible D match to TRBD2 (6 bases). Material: blood. CDR3 sequence: CASSLVGTETYEQYF. CDR3 sequence (DNA): TGTGCCAGCAGTTTAGTTGGGACTGAAACCTACGAGCAGTACTTC.